This TCR beta chain is from a study of identical twins. The CDR3 has 14 residues. Trimming removed 5 bases from V and 12 bases from J; junction bases left unmatched: 11. Germline CDR1 is SGHRS and CDR2 is YFSETQ. MiXCR was run by TCRdb on the 5' RACE reads, yielding one entry per CDR3 protein. This sample carries approximately 490,000 distinct CDR3 sequences, 20% to 25% of them seen once, and the ten largest clones take about 0.48%. Regarding the study as a whole: Within cord blood, abundant beta clonotypes carried fewer insertions, but memory repertoires showed no such trend.

This clonotype was detected only a few times. No antigen is known for it. This sample also appeared in a second study, on yellow fever vaccine responses in identical twins.

The sequenced sample was CD4+ T cells sorted from blood. V usage is TRBV5-1 and J usage is TRBJ1-2, with 12 bases aligning to TRBD1. The clonotype originates from a woman between 18 and 29 years old in good health. Written as DNA, the CDR3 is TGCGCCAGCAGATCAGGAGGGACAGGGGGCATAAACACCTTC. Translation: CASRSGGTGGINTF.